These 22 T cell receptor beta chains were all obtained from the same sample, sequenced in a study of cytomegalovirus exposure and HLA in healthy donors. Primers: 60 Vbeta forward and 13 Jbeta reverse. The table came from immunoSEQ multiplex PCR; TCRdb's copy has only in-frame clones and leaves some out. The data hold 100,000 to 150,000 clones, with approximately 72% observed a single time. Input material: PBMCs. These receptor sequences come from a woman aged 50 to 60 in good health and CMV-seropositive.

The CDR3 sequence is CASLLSTPNEQFF. The CDR3 nucleotides are TGTGCCAGCCTACTTAGTACGCCGAATGAGCAGTTCTTC. The chain links TRBV2 to TRBJ2-1; D is unclear. The CDR3 extends over 13 amino acids. V was pared by 8 bases and J by 7 bases, with 15 bases between. Germline V gives CDR1 SNHLY, CDR2 FYNNEI.

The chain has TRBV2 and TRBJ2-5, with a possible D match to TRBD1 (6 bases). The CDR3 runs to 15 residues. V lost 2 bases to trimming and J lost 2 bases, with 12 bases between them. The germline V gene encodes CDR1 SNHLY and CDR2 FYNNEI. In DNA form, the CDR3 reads TGTGCCAGCAGTGAACAGGGGAGCGGACAAGAGACCCAGTACTTC. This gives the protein CASSEQGSGQETQYF.

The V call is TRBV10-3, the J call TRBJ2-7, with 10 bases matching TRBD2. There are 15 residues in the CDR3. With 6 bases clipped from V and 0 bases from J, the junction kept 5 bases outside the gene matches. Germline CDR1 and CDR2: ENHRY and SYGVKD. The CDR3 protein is CAIRSGLAVSYEQYF. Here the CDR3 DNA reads TGTGCCATCAGGTCCGGACTAGCGGTCTCCTACGAGCAGTACTTC.

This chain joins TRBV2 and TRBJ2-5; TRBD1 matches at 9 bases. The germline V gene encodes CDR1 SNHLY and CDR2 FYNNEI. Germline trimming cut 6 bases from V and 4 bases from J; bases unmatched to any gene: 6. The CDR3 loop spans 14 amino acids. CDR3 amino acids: CASRLGQGIETQYF. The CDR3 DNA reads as TGTGCCAGCAGATTGGGACAGGGTATAGAGACCCAGTACTTC.

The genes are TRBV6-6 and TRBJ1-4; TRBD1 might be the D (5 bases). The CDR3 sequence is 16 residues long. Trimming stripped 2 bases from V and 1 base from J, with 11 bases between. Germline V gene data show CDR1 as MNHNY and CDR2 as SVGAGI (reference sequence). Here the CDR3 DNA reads TGTGCCAGCAGTTACGGGGCCGCCCGAACTAATGAAAAACTGTTTTTT. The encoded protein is CASSYGAARTNEKLFF.

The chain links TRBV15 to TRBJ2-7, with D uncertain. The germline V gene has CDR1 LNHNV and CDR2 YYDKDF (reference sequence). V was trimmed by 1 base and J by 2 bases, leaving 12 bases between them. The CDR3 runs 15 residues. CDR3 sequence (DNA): TGTGCCACCAGCAGAGTGGTCAGTTTTACCTACGAGCAGTACTTC. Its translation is CATSRVVSFTYEQYF.

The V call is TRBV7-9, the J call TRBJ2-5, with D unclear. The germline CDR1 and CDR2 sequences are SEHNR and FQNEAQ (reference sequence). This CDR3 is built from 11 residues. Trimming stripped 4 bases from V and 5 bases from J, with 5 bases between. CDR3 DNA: TGTGCCAGCAGCTGGGCGGAGACCCAGTACTTC. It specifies CASSWAETQYF.

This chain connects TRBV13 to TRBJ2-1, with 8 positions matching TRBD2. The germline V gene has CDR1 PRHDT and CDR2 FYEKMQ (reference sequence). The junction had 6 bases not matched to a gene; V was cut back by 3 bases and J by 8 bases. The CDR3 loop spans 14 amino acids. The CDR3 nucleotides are TGTGCCAGCAGCTTCTACGGGAGGGCGCATGAGCAGTTCTTC. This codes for CASSFYGRAHEQFF.

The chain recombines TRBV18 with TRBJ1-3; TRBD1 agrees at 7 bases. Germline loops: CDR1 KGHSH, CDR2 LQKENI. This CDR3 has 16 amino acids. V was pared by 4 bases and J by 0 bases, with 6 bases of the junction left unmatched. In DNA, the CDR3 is TGTGCCAGCTCACAGGACAGGACTTACTCTGGAAACACCATATATTTT. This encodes CASSQDRTYSGNTIYF.

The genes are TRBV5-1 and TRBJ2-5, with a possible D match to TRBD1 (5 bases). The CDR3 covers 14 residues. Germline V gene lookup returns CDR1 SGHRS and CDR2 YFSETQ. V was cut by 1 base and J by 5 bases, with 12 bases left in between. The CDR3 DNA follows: TGCGCCAGCAGCTTGTACCAAAGGGGCGAGACCCAGTACTTC. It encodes CASSLYQRGETQYF.

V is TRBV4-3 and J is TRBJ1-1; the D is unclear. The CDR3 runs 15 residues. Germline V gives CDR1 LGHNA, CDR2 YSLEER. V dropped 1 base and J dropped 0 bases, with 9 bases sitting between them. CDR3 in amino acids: CASSQATGMNTEAFF. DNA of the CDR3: TGCGCCAGCAGCCAAGCTACGGGTATGAACACTGAAGCTTTCTTT.

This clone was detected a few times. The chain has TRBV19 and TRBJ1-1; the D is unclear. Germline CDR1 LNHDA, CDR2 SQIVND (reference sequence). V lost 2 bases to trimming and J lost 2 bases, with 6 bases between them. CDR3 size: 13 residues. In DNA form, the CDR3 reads TGTGCCAGTAGTATACGCGCTAACACTGAAGCTTTCTTT. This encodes CASSIRANTEAFF.

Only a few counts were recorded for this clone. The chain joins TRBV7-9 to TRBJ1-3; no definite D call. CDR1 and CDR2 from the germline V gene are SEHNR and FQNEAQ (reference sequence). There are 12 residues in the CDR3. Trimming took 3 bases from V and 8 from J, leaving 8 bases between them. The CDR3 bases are TGTGCCAGCAGCTTCCCAGAGGACACCATATATTTT. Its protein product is CASSFPEDTIYF. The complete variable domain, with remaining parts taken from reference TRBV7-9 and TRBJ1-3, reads DTGVSQNPRHKITKRGQNVTFRCDPISEHNRLYWYRQTLGQGPEFLTYFQNEAQLEKSRLLSDRFSAERPKGSFSTLEIQRTEQGDSAMYLCASSFPEDTIYFGEGSWLTVV.

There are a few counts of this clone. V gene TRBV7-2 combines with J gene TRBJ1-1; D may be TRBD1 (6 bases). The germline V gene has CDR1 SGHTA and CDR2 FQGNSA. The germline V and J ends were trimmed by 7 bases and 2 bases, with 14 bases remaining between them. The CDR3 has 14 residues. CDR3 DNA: TGTGCCAGCACGAGGGGGACATCCAACACTGAAGCTTTCTTT. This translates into CASTRGTSNTEAFF.

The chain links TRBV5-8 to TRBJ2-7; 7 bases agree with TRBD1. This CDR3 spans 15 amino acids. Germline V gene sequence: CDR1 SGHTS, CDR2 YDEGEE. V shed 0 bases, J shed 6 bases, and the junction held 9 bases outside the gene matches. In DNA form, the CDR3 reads TGTGCCAGCAGCTTGGTAACAGGGGCACGACGCGAGCAGTACTTC. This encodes CASSLVTGARREQYF.

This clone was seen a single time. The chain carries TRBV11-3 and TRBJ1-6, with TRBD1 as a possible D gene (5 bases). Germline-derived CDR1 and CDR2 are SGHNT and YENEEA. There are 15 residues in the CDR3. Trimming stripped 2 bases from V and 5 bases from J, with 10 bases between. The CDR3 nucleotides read TGTGCCAGCAGCTTAAGGGGTGGGGATAATTCACCCCTCCACTTT. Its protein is CASSLRGGDNSPLHF.

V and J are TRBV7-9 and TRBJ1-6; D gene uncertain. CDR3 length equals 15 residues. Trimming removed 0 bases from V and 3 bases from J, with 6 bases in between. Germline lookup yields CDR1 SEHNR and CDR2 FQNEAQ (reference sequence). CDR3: CASSLAGGYNSPLHF. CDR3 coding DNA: TGTGCCAGCAGCTTAGCAGGAGGCTATAATTCACCCCTCCACTTT. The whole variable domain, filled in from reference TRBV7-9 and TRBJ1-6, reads DTGVSQNPRHKITKRGQNVTFRCDPISEHNRLYWYRQTLGQGPEFLTYFQNEAQLEKSRLLSDRFSAERPKGSFSTLEIQRTEQGDSAMYLCASSLAGGYNSPLHFGNGTRLTVT.

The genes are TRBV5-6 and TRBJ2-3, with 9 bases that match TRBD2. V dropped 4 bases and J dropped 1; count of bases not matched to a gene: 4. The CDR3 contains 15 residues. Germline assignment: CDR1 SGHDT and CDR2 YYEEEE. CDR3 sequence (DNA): TGTGCCAGCAGCGACCCTAGCGGGGGCACAGATACGCAGTATTTT. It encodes CASSDPSGGTDTQYF.

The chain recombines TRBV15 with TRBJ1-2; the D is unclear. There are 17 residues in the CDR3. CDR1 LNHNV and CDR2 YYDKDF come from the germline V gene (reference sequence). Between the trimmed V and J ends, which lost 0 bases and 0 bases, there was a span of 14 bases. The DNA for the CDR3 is TGTGCCACCAGCAGAGATGGAGCCTCTTTTCCTAACTATGGCTACACCTTC. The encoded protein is CATSRDGASFPNYGYTF.

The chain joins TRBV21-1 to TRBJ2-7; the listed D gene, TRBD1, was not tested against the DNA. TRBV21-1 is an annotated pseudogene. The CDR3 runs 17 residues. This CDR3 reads CASIPGTGPLNPYEQYF. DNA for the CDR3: TGTGCCAGCATCCCCGGGACAGGTCCTTTGAACCCCTACGAGCAGTACTTC.

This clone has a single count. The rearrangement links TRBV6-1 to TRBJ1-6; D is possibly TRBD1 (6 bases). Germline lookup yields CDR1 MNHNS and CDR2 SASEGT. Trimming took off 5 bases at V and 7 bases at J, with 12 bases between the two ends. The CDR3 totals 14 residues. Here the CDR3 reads CASSSGTTNSPLHF. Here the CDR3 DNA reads TGTGCCAGCAGTTCCGGGACAACCAATTCACCCCTCCACTTT.

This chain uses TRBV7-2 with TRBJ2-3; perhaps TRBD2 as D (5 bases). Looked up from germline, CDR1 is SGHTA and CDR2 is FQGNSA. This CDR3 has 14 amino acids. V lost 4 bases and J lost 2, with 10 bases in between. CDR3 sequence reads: CASSSDSNTDTQYF. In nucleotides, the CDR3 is TGTGCCAGCAGCTCGGACTCTAACACAGATACGCAGTATTTT. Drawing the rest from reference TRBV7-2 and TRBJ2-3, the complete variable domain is GAGVSQSPSNKVTEKGKDVELRCDPISGHTALYWYRQSLGQGLEFLIYFQGNSAPDKSGLPSDRFSAERTGGSVSTLTIQRTQQEDSAVYLCASSSDSNTDTQYFGPGTRLTVL.